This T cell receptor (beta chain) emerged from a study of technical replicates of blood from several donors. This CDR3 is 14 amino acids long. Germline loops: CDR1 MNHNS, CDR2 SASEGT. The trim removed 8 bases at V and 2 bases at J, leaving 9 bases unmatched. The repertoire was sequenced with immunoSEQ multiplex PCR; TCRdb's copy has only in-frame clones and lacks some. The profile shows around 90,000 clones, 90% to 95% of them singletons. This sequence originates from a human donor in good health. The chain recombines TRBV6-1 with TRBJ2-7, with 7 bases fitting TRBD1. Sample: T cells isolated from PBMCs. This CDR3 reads CASHTGTDPYEQYF. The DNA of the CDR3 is TGTGCCAGCCACACCGGGACAGATCCCTACGAGCAGTACTTC.